A selection of T cell receptor beta chains follows, all from one sample in a study of blood T cells in healthy people across ages. MiXCR was run by TCRdb on the 5' RACE reads, yielding one entry per CDR3 protein. The profile shows about 800,000 distinct CDR3 sequences, 25% of them singletons. These data also featured in a second study, about T cells of mothers and their children.

Sequencing was carried out using blood. All receptors derive from a boy aged 5-17 years in good health. The conserved cysteine and the conserved F or W are not part of the CDR3 here. The order of the fields is V gene, J gene, CDR3 protein.

v_gene: TRBV7-9
j_gene: TRBJ2-1
CDR3aa: ASSSPGQRDNEQF

v_gene: TRBV11-2
j_gene: TRBJ2-3
CDR3aa: ASSLPGPLDTRDTQY

v_gene: TRBV12-3/TRBV12-4
j_gene: TRBJ2-7
CDR3aa: ASSPPLAGRPHEQY

v_gene: TRBV3-1
j_gene: TRBJ2-2
CDR3aa: ASSQGTSGAGELF

v_gene: TRBV4-3
j_gene: .
CDR3aa: ASSQDSGTPYEQY

v_gene: TRBV20-1
j_gene: TRBJ2-7
CDR3aa: SASADRKAYEQY

v_gene: TRBV9
j_gene: TRBJ1-5
CDR3aa: ASSEQGFPNQPQH

v_gene: TRBV7-2
j_gene: TRBJ2-3
CDR3aa: ASTNRRGGTDTQY

v_gene: TRBV4-3
j_gene: TRBJ2-5
CDR3aa: ASSQSIGVETQY

v_gene: TRBV9
j_gene: TRBJ2-7
CDR3aa: ASSAEGLAGGHSYEQY

v_gene: TRBV7-3
j_gene: TRBJ1-1
CDR3aa: ASSLMGASSTEAF

v_gene: TRBV6-1
j_gene: TRBJ2-5
CDR3aa: ASSEARQGGWETQY

v_gene: TRBV6-2/TRBV6-3
j_gene: TRBJ2-7
CDR3aa: ATSAESGSGEQY

v_gene: TRBV27
j_gene: .
CDR3aa: ASNRDRGLYEQY

v_gene: TRBV28
j_gene: .
CDR3aa: ASSGGPPYEQY

v_gene: TRBV7-2
j_gene: TRBJ1-1
CDR3aa: ASSQTANTEAF

v_gene: TRBV28
j_gene: TRBJ2-7
CDR3aa: ASRQLDSDYEQY

v_gene: TRBV14
j_gene: TRBJ1-2
CDR3aa: ASSQRTLNYGYT

v_gene: TRBV9
j_gene: TRBJ1-2
CDR3aa: ASSDRDRGPYGYT

v_gene: TRBV9
j_gene: TRBJ2-1
CDR3aa: ASSVQSHYNEQF

v_gene: TRBV13
j_gene: TRBJ2-5
CDR3aa: ASSINREAQETQY

v_gene: TRBV9
j_gene: TRBJ1-1
CDR3aa: ASSPLGQPNTEAF

v_gene: TRBV27
j_gene: TRBJ2-5
CDR3aa: ASRLAQGETQY

v_gene: TRBV7-2
j_gene: TRBJ2-7
CDR3aa: ASSLRGVPTYEQY

v_gene: TRBV14
j_gene: TRBJ1-3
CDR3aa: ASSQAGGNTIY

v_gene: TRBV18
j_gene: TRBJ1-2
CDR3aa: ASSPRSDDYT

v_gene: TRBV5-4
j_gene: TRBJ1-1
CDR3aa: ASSQGQGIEAF

v_gene: TRBV9
j_gene: TRBJ2-3
CDR3aa: ASSNGGASTDMQY

v_gene: TRBV28
j_gene: TRBJ2-4
CDR3aa: ASSSGNLAKNIQY

v_gene: TRBV7-2
j_gene: TRBJ2-5
CDR3aa: ASSSQGGETQY

v_gene: TRBV20-1
j_gene: .
CDR3aa: SAQGQGGWNEQF

v_gene: TRBV2
j_gene: TRBJ2-5
CDR3aa: ASRPPGQGEETQY

v_gene: TRBV9
j_gene: TRBJ2-5
CDR3aa: ASSVGNQETQY

v_gene: TRBV4-3
j_gene: TRBJ2-5
CDR3aa: ASSQYSSGGTQY

v_gene: TRBV6-1
j_gene: TRBJ2-7
CDR3aa: ASREYEQY

v_gene: TRBV20-1
j_gene: TRBJ2-3
CDR3aa: SATTGTDTQY

v_gene: TRBV2
j_gene: TRBJ2-3
CDR3aa: ASRSEGDTQY

v_gene: TRBV7-8
j_gene: TRBJ2-1
CDR3aa: ASTHIASTYNEQF

v_gene: TRBV4-1
j_gene: TRBJ2-7
CDR3aa: ASSQPGSAEQY

v_gene: TRBV12-3/TRBV12-4
j_gene: TRBJ1-2
CDR3aa: ASSLAGGTNYGYT

v_gene: TRBV6-6
j_gene: TRBJ2-1
CDR3aa: ASSLAGGPFDNEQF

v_gene: TRBV10-3
j_gene: TRBJ2-1
CDR3aa: AISDYNEQF